These 11 T cell receptor beta chains came from one sample sequenced in a study of high-grade serous ovarian cancer treatment subgroups. Using immunoSEQ multiplex PCR, the repertoire was profiled, and TCRdb retains in-frame clones only, with some absent. The data hold about 3,300 clones, with around 75% observed a single time. Tumor samples were taken before definitive surgery or chemotherapy. The sequencing input was tumor tissue. The receptors stem from a human donor with high-grade serous ovarian cancer.

The rearrangement uses TRBV5-1 and TRBJ1-1; weak D call: TRBD1 (6 bases). Germline V gene lookup returns CDR1 SGHRS and CDR2 YFSETQ. This CDR3 spans 13 amino acids. V lost 5 bases and J lost 11, with 19 bases in between. Here the CDR3 reads CASSSPGGQEAFF. CDR3 in DNA: TGCGCCAGCAGTTCCCCGGGGGGGCAGGAGGCTTTCTTT.

V gene TRBV28 combines with J gene TRBJ2-7, with D maybe TRBD2 (6 bases). Deletions cut 6 bases from V and 3 bases from J, with 21 bases between. This CDR3 comprises 16 residues. CDR1 is MDHEN, CDR2 SYDVKM, per germline. CDR3 in amino acids: CASSPPLSGNYYEQYF. As DNA, the CDR3 is TGTGCCAGCAGCCCTCCCCTTAGCGGTAATTACTACGAGCAGTACTTC.

This clone was detected only once. CDR3 DNA: TGTGCCAGCAGTTTATTCCGAGACAGGGGGCAAGCTTTCTTT. This sequence encodes CASSLFRDRGQAFF. This sequence joins TRBV27 and TRBJ1-1; 10 nucleotides match TRBD1. The CDR3 extends over 14 amino acids. Germline CDR1 reads MNHEY; CDR2 reads SMNVEV (reference sequence). V lost 1 base, J lost 9 bases, and 5 bases stayed unmatched.

This clone was seen a few times. This chain connects TRBV5-1 to TRBJ1-2; 7 bases map to TRBD1. This CDR3 contains 13 residues. Germline V gene sequence: CDR1 SGHRS, CDR2 YFSETQ. The J segment lost 3 bases and the V segment lost 5 bases, leaving 4 bases of the junction unmatched. The CDR3 here is CASSSDRDYGYTF. The DNA for the CDR3 is TGCGCCAGCAGTTCCGACAGGGACTATGGCTACACCTTC.

The chain joins TRBV11-2 to TRBJ1-1, with a tentative D call TRBD1 (5 bases). The ends were cut back, 3 bases at V and 4 bases at J, with 9 bases in the middle. This CDR3 contains 13 residues. Germline loops: CDR1 SGHAT, CDR2 FQNNGV. CDR3 region: CASSLGGTTEAFF. The CDR3 nucleotides are TGTGCCAGCAGCTTGGGGGGGACCACTGAAGCTTTCTTT.

This clone appeared once. The chain combines TRBV5-4 with TRBJ1-2; D possibly corresponds to TRBD1 (6 bases). CDR1 and CDR2 from the germline V gene are SGHNT and YYREEE (reference sequence). This CDR3 is built from 14 residues. Trimming took off 4 bases at V and 3 bases at J, with 13 bases between the two ends. In DNA form, the CDR3 reads TGTGCCAGCAGCAGCGAACAGGGTTACTATGGCTACACCTTC. The encoded protein is CASSSEQGYYGYTF.

V usage is TRBV5-6 and J usage is TRBJ2-7, with 7 bases that match TRBD2. The V gene end was trimmed by 6 bases and the J gene end by 2 bases; junction bases not matched to a gene: 11. The CDR3 loop spans 15 amino acids. Per the germline V gene, CDR1 is SGHDT and CDR2 is YYEEEE. The CDR3 reads CASTPGGSGAYEQYF. In DNA, the CDR3 is TGTGCCAGCACCCCCGGGGGGTCAGGCGCCTACGAGCAGTACTTC.

This clone occurred once. This chain links TRBV7-2 with TRBJ2-7; perhaps TRBD1 as D (7 bases). This CDR3 spans 17 amino acids. V dropped 1 base and J dropped 2 bases, with 18 bases sitting between them. Germline loops: CDR1 SGHTA, CDR2 FQGNSA. This chain's CDR3 is CASSLDQGQGGTYEQYF. The CDR3, as DNA: TGTGCCAGCAGCTTAGATCAGGGGCAGGGGGGAACCTACGAGCAGTACTTC.

This chain connects TRBV2 to TRBJ1-5; D is unclear. The CDR3 is 16 amino acids. Trimming shortened V by 6 bases and J by 4 bases, and 19 bases separated the two germline ends. Germline V CDR1 and CDR2: SNHLY, FYNNEI. CDR3 coding DNA: TGTGCCAGCAGAGGTGAGGACCGAGCCTTGAATCAGCCCCAGCATTTT. It is translated as CASRGEDRALNQPQHF.

The chain has TRBV7-2 and TRBJ2-7; 11 bases fit TRBD2. Germline V CDR1 and CDR2: SGHTA, FQGNSA. This CDR3 region has 16 residues. The junction had 5 bases not matched to a gene; V was cut back by 1 base and J by 3 bases. The CDR3 DNA follows: TGTGCCAGCAGCTTAGTGCCGGGACTAGCGGTCTACGAGCAGTACTTC. Protein: CASSLVPGLAVYEQYF.

V usage is TRBV28 and J usage is TRBJ2-5, with D possibly TRBD1 on 6 matching bases. Trimming shortened V by 8 bases and J by 9 bases, and 13 bases separated the two germline ends. The CDR3 has 11 amino acids. CDR1 and CDR2 (germline): MDHEN, SYDVKM. The CDR3 is CASQQGMAQYF. In DNA, the CDR3 is TGTGCCAGCCAACAGGGAATGGCCCAGTACTTC.